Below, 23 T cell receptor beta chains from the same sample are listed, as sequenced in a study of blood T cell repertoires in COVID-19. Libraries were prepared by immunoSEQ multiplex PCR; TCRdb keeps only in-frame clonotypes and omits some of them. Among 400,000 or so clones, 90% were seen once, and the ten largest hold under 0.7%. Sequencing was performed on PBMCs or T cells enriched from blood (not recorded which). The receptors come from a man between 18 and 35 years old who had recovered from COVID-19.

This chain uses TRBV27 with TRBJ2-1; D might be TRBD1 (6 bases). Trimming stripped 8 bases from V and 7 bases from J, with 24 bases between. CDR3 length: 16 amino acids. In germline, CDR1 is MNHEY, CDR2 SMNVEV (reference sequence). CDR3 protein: CASGRERGNLLNEQFF. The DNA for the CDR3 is TGTGCCAGCGGAAGGGAAAGGGGGAACCTTTTAAATGAGCAGTTCTTC.

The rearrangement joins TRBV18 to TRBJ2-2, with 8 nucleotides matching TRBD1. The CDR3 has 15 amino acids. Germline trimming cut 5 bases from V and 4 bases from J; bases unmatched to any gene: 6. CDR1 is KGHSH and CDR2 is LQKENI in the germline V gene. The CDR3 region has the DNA TGTGCCAGCTCAGTTCAGGGGGCGAGCACCGGGGAGCTGTTTTTT. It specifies CASSVQGASTGELFF.

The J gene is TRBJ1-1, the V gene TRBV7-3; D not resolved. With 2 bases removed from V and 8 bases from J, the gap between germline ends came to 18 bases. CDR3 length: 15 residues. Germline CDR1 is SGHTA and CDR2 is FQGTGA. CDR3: CASSLHPGSLREAFF. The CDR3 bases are TGTGCCAGCAGCTTACACCCGGGAAGCCTTCGAGAAGCTTTCTTT.

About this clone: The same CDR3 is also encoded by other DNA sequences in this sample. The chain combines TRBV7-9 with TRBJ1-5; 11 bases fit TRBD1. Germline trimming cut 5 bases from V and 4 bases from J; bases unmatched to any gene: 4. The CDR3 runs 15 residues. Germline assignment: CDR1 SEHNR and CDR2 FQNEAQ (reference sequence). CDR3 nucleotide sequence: TGTGCCAGCAGCGGGACAGGGGGGTCGAATCAGCCCCAGCATTTT. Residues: CASSGTGGSNQPQHF.

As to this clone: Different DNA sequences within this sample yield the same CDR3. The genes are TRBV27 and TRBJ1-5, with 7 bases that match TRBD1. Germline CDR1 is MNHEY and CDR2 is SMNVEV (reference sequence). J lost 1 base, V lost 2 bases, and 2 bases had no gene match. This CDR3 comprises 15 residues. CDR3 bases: TGTGCCAGCAGTTTAACACAGGGGAGCAATCAGCCCCAGCATTTT. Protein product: CASSLTQGSNQPQHF.

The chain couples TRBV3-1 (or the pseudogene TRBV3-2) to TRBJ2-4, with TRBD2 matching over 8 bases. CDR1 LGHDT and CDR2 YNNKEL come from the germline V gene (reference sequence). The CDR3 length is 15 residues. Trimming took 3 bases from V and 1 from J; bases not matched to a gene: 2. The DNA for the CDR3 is TGTGCCAGCAGCCATAGCGGGACGGCCAAAAACATTCAGTACTTC. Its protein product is CASSHSGTAKNIQYF.

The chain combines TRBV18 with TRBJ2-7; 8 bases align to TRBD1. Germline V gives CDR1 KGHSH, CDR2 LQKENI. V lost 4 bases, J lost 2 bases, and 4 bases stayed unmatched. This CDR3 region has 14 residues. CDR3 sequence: CASSLGQGPYEQYF. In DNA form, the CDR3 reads TGTGCCAGCTCACTCGGACAGGGCCCCTACGAGCAGTACTTC. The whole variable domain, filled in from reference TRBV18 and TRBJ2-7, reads NAGVMQNPRHLVRRRGQEARLRCSPMKGHSHVYWYRQLPEEGLKFMVYLQKENIIDESGMPKERFSAEFPKEGPSILRIQQVVRGDSAAYFCASSLGQGPYEQYFGPGTRLTVT.

The DNA for the CDR3 is TGTGCCACCCGACAGGTTTTCAATCAGCCCCAGCATTTT. It translates to CATRQVFNQPQHF. This chain links TRBV6-5 with TRBJ1-5, with D perhaps TRBD1 (6 bases). Germline values: CDR1 MNHEY, CDR2 SVGAGI. This CDR3 has 13 residues. The germline V and J ends were trimmed by 10 bases and 3 bases, with 13 bases remaining between them.

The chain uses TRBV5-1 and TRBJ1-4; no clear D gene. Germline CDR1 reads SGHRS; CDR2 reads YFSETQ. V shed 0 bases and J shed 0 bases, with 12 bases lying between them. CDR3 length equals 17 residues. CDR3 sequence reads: CASSLAGGHATNEKLFF. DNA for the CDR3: TGCGCCAGCAGCTTGGCGGGAGGGCATGCAACTAATGAAAAACTGTTTTTT.

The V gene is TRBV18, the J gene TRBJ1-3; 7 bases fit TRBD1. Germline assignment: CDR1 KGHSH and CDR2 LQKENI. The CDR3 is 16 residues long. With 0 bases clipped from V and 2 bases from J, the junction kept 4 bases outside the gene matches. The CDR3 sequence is CASSPPNRGAGNTIYF. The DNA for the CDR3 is TGTGCCAGCTCACCACCGAACAGGGGAGCTGGAAACACCATATATTTT.

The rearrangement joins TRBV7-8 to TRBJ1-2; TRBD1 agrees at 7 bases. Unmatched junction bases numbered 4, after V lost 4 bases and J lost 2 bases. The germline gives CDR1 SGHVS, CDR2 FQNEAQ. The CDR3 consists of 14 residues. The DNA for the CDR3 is TGTGCCAGCAGCTCGGGACAGAACAACTATGGCTACACCTTC. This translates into CASSSGQNNYGYTF.

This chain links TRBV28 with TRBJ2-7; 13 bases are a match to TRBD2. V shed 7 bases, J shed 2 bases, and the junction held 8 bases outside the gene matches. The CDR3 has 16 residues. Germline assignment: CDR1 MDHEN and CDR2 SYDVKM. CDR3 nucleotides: TGTGCCAGCATAGGACTAGCGGGAGTTGATGCCTACGAGCAGTACTTC. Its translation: CASIGLAGVDAYEQYF.

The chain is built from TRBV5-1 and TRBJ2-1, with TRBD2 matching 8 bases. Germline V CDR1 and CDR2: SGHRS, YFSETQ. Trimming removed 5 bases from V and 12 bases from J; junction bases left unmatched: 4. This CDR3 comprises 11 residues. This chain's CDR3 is CASSRSGGQFF. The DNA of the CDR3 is TGCGCCAGCAGTCGCAGCGGGGGGCAGTTCTTC.

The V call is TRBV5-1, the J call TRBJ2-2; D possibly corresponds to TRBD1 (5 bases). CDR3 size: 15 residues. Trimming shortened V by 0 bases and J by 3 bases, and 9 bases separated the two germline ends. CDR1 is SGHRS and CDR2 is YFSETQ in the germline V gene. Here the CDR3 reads CASSLEGADTGELFF. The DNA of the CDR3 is TGCGCCAGCAGCTTGGAAGGGGCGGACACCGGGGAGCTGTTTTTT. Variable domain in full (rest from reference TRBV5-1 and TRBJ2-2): KAGVTQTPRYLIKTRGQQVTLSCSPISGHRSVSWYQQTPGQGLQFLFEYFSETQRNKGNFPGRFSGRQFSNSRSEMNVSTLELGDSALYLCASSLEGADTGELFFGEGSRLTVL.

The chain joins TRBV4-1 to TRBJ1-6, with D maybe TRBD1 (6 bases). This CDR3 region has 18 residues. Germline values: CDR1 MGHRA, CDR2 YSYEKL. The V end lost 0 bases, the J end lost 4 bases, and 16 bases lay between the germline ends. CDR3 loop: CASSQDMDSRIYNSPLHF. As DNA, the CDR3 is TGCGCCAGCAGCCAAGATATGGACAGCCGGATTTATAATTCACCCCTCCACTTT.

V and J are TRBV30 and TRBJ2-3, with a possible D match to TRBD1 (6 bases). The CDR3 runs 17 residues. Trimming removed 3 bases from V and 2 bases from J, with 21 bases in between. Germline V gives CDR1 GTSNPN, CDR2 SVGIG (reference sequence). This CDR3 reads CAWSESPDSMFTDTQYF. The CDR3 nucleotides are TGTGCCTGGAGCGAAAGCCCGGACAGTATGTTCACAGATACGCAGTATTTT.

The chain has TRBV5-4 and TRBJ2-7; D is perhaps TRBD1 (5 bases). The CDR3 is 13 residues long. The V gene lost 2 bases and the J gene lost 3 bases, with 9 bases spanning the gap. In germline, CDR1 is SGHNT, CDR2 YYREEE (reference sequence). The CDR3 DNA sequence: TGTGCCAGCAGCTTAAGGGGATTCTACGAGCAGTACTTC. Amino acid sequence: CASSLRGFYEQYF.

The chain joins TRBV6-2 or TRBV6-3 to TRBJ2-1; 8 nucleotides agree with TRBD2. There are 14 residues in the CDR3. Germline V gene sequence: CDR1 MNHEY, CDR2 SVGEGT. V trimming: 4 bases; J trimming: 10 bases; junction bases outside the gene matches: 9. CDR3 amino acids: CASSLAGIGVEQFF. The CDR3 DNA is TGTGCCAGCAGTTTAGCGGGAATTGGGGTCGAGCAGTTCTTC.

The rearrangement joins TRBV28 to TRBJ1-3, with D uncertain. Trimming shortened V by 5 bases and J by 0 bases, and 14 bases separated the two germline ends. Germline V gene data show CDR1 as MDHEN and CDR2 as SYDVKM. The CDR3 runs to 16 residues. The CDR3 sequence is CASSPPRFGSGNTIYF. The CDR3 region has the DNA TGTGCCAGCAGTCCTCCCCGGTTTGGCTCTGGAAACACCATATATTTT.

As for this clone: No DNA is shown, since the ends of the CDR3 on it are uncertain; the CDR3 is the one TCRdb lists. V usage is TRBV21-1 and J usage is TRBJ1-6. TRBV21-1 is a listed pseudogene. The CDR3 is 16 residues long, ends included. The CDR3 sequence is CASTKVGEGSWSPLHF.

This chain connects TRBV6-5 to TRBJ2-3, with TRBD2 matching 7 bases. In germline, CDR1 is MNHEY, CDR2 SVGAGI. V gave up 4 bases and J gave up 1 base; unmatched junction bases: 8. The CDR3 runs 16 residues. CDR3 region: CASSSPSGSRTDTQYF. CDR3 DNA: TGTGCCAGCAGTTCACCTAGCGGCAGCCGCACAGATACGCAGTATTTT.

CDR3 in DNA: TGTGCCAGCAAGACAGGGAGTAGACCTAACTATGGCTACACCTTC. This sequence encodes CASKTGSRPNYGYTF. The rearrangement joins TRBV5-6 to TRBJ1-2; TRBD1 aligns across 7 bases. Germline V gene sequence: CDR1 SGHDT, CDR2 YYEEEE. This CDR3 has 15 amino acids. The J segment lost 0 bases and the V segment lost 6 bases, leaving 8 bases of the junction unmatched.

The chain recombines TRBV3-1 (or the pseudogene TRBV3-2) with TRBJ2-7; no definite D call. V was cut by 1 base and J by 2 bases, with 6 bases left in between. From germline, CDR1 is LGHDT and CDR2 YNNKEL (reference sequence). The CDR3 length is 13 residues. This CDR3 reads CASSQGAAYEQYF. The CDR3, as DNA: TGTGCCAGCAGCCAAGGAGCCGCCTACGAGCAGTACTTC.